This T cell receptor beta chain was identified during a study of T cell responses to AZD1222 COVID-19 vaccine. Study results and caveats: Repertoire collection took place solely once the T cell response had peaked. The donor cohort was predominantly white British with a female majority, and clonal diversity may have been underestimated.

Assay used: immunoSEQ multiplex PCR; TCRdb lists only in-frame clones, some missing. The sample consists of approximately 180,000 clones, approximately 90% of them appearing once. The length of the CDR3 is 13 residues. The V and J ends lost 4 bases and 3 bases respectively, with 8 bases between them. Germline V CDR1 and CDR2: LNHDA, SQIVND (reference sequence). A note on this clone: Its specificity is unknown.

This specimen consisted of peripheral blood, obtained 28 days after the second dose of the MenACWY control vaccine. The chain joins TRBV19 to TRBJ2-3; D remains unclear. The clonotype was recovered from an adult who received the MenACWY meningococcal vaccine as a control. For the CDR3, the DNA is TGTGCCAGTAGTACTCCTAGGACAGATACGCAGTATTTT. This encodes CASSTPRTDTQYF.